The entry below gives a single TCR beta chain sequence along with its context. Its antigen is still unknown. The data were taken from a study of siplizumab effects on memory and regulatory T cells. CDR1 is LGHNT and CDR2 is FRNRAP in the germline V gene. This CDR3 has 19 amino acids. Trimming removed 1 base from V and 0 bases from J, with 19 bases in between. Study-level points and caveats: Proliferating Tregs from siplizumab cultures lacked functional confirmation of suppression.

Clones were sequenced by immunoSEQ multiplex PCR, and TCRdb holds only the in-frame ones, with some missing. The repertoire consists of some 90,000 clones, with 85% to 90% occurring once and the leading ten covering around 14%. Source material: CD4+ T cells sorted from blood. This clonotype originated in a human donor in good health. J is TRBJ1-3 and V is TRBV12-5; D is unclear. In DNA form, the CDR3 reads TGTGCTAGTGGTTTGGCCTACCTTGGGTCCCAAAACTCTGGAAACACCATATATTTT. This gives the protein CASGLAYLGSQNSGNTIYF.